This is a list of T cell receptor beta chains from one sample in a study of cytomegalovirus exposure and HLA in healthy donors. Measured with immunoSEQ multiplex PCR; TCRdb has only the in-frame clones, and not every one. The sample lists 95,000 to 120,000 clones, about 64% occurring once. Sequences were obtained from PBMCs. The origin of the receptors is a man between 18 and 29 years old in good health and CMV-seropositive. The CDR3 runs from the conserved cysteine through the conserved F or W. The D gene is left open where the match is weak. Part of the rows lack a size; the others show once, few, many or a class for expanded clones.

TRBJ1-1 NA TRBV29-1 NA TGCAGCGTCAAGGACAGCCGACCTCCTAGGGGCATGAACACTGAAGCTTTCTTT CSVKDSRPPRGMNTEAFF
TRBJ2-2 NA TRBV9 NA TGTGCCAGCAGCGTAGATTCTCCCGGGGAGCTGTTTTTT CASSVDSPGELFF
TRBJ1-1 NA TRBV28 NA TGTGCCAGCACGGTGAACACTGAAGCTTTCTTT CASTVNTEAFF
TRBJ2-5 NA TRBV11-2 NA TGTGCCAGCAGCTCCCCAACTGGAGTAGAGACCCAGTACTTC CASSSPTGVETQYF
TRBJ2-3 NA TRBV19 NA TGTGCCAGTAGTACCCAGTTGGATACGCAGTATTTT CASSTQLDTQYF
TRBJ1-5 once TRBV14 TRBD1 TGTGCCAGCAGCCGAACAGGGGGCCAGCCCCAGCATTTT CASSRTGGQPQHF
TRBJ1-5 NA TRBV7-9 NA TGTGCCAGCAGCTACGAAGGGGATCAGCCCCAGCATTTT CASSYEGDQPQHF
TRBJ1-3 once TRBV9 NA TGTGCCAGCAGCGAGAGGACACCAAACTCTGGAAACACCATATATTTT CASSERTPNSGNTIYF
TRBJ2-1 few TRBV19 NA TGTGCCAGTAGTATCGTTCTAGCGTCGTCCTCAATTGAGCAGTTCTTC CASSIVLASSSIEQFF
TRBJ1-4 few TRBV4-1 NA TGCGCCAGCAGCTTAGAGTCTGAAAAACTGTTTTTT CASSLESEKLFF
TRBJ2-1 NA TRBV19 NA TGTGCCAGTAGTATAGATCGTAGAGGACCGGGGGATGAGCAGTTCTTC CASSIDRRGPGDEQFF
TRBJ1-3 NA TRBV15 NA TGTGCCACCAGCAGGGGGGACACTACGGGAAACACCATATATTTT CATSRGDTTGNTIYF
TRBJ2-4 NA TRBV28 TRBD2 TGTGCCAGCAGTCCCCTAGGAGCGGGGGGGAAACTAGCCAAAAACATTCAGTACTTC CASSPLGAGGKLAKNIQYF
TRBJ2-2 few TRBV2 TRBD2 TGTGCCAGCCAGTCCGGGACTAGCGACACCGGGGAGCTGTTTTTT CASQSGTSDTGELFF